This is a list of T cell receptor beta chains from one sample in a study of control samples from healthy donors and cancer patients. Data came from immunoSEQ multiplex PCR; TCRdb stores just in-frame clones and leaves some out. The sample yields about 120,000 clones, around 87% seen once. What was sequenced was blood. Receptors were obtained from a young man in good health. Both conserved end residues are part of each CDR3. D genes are given only for firm matches. Only some rows state a clone size, as once, few, many or a class for expanded clones.

>TRBV11-2|TRBJ2-1|NA|NA
TGTGCCAGCAGCTTAGGCAAGGGGGGCGGATACAATGAGCAGTTCTTC
CASSLGKGGGYNEQFF
>TRBV5-1|TRBJ1-2|TRBD1|NA
TGCGCCAGCAGCTTGGGGGGACAGATAAACTATGGCTACACCTTC
CASSLGGQINYGYTF
>TRBV6-6|TRBJ2-5|TRBD2|NA
TGTGCCAGCAGTTACGGAGCGGGGGGTAGGCAAGAGACCCAGTACTTC
CASSYGAGGRQETQYF
>TRBV27|TRBJ2-1|NA|NA
TGTGCCAGCACCTTTATTCATGACAAAGACAATGAGCAGTTCTTC
CASTFIHDKDNEQFF
>TRBV10-3|TRBJ1-2|NA|NA
TGTGCCATCAGTGAGTCAGAAACAGTCTCCGGCTACACCTTC
CAISESETVSGYTF
>TRBV5-6|TRBJ1-1|NA|NA
TGTGCCAGCAGCTTGGGAACCAAAGCTTTCTTT
CASSLGTKAFF
>TRBV30|TRBJ1-2|TRBD1|NA
TGTGCCTGGAGTCTCCCCGGGACAGGCCGGGCCTACTATGGCTACACCTTC
CAWSLPGTGRAYYGYTF
>TRBV3-1/TRBV3-2|TRBJ2-5|TRBD2|once
TGTGCCAGCAGCCAAGTAGGGCTAGCGGGGGGGCATGGGACCCAGTACTTC
CASSQVGLAGGHGTQYF
>TRBV2|TRBJ2-5|NA|NA
TGTGCCAGCACCCCGGGACGCCCGGCGGCCCAGTACTTC
CASTPGRPAAQYF
>TRBV5-1|TRBJ2-5|NA|NA
TGCGCCAGCAGGCCGGAAGGACAAGAGACCCAGTACTTC
CASRPEGQETQYF
>TRBV18|TRBJ1-1|NA|NA
TGTGCCAGCTCACCACCCGGGTACACTGAAGCTTTCTTT
CASSPPGYTEAFF
>TRBV28|TRBJ1-5|NA|NA
TGTGCCAGCAGTTTGGATGGTCTTAGCAATCAGCCCCAGCATTTT
CASSLDGLSNQPQHF
>TRBV19|TRBJ1-2|NA|NA
TGTGCCAGTAGTCCCGGCCGGACGGGCTATGGCTACACCTTC
CASSPGRTGYGYTF
>TRBV5-1|TRBJ1-4|TRBD1|NA
TGCGCCAGCAGCCCCGGGACAGGGGATGAAAAACTGTTTTTT
CASSPGTGDEKLFF
>TRBV11-2|TRBJ2-3|NA|NA
TGTGCCAGCAGCCCGACAGTGGCTAGCACAGATACGCAGTATTTT
CASSPTVASTDTQYF
>TRBV5-1|TRBJ1-3|TRBD1|once
TGCGCCAGCAGCTCAGGGGGGTCTGGAAACACCATATATTTT
CASSSGGSGNTIYF
>TRBV10-2|TRBJ1-5|TRBD1|NA
TGCGCCAGCAGTCCCGGGACAGGGGGCAATCAGCCCCAGCATTTT
CASSPGTGGNQPQHF
>TRBV2|TRBJ1-5|NA|NA
TGTGCCAGCAGTGAGTCGGGGGGGCGGCAGCCCCAGCATTTT
CASSESGGRQPQHF
>TRBV7-9|TRBJ1-4|NA|once
TGTGCCAGCAGCAGACAGGATGAAAAACTGTTTTTT
CASSRQDEKLFF
>TRBV19|TRBJ1-1|TRBD1|NA
TGTGCCAGTAGTATAGGATACAGGGGTCAGGAAACTGAAGCTTTCTTT
CASSIGYRGQETEAFF
>TRBV15|TRBJ2-3|TRBD2|NA
TGTGCCACCAGCAGAGATCTTGGCGGGGGGGCCGGTACGCAGTATTTT
CATSRDLGGGAGTQYF
>TRBV6-4|TRBJ1-1|NA|NA
TGTGCCAGCAGTGACGAGGGATTCCAAGGTAACACTGAAGCTTTCTTT
CASSDEGFQGNTEAFF
>TRBV2|TRBJ2-4|NA|NA
TGTGCCAGCAGGCCGGGAGCCAAAAACATTCAGTACTTC
CASRPGAKNIQYF
>TRBV24-1|TRBJ1-5|NA|NA
TGTGCCACCAGTGGGGCAGCGAATCAGCCCCAGCATTTT
CATSGAANQPQHF